This record covers a single T cell receptor beta chain. Its antigen is unknown. CDR1 is SEHNR and CDR2 is FQNEAQ in the germline V gene (reference sequence). CDR3 size: 15 residues. Carrying UMI labels, the TRB cDNA libraries were prepared through 5' RACE. TCRdb re-analyzed the 5' RACE reads; it lists each CDR3 protein once, without DNA. The listing records 49,000 or so distinct CDR3 sequences. These data come from a study of CXCR3-negative and CXCR3-positive naive CD8 T cells. Whole-study findings and limits: CXCR3-positive naive cells carried more hydrophobic TRB CDR3s than CXCR3-negative naive cells did. Cryopreservation partially lowered CXCR3 expression, so most assays used fresh PBMCs.

Naive CD8+ T cells had a CD45RO-CCR7+CD27+CD95- phenotype. The material sequenced was naive CXCR3+ CD8+ T cells from blood. As to subset: CD45RO-CCR7+CD27+CD95- naive CD8+ T cells expressing CXCR3 (TNR3+). The V gene is TRBV7-9, the J gene TRBJ1-1; checking the TCRdb D call of TRBD1 is not possible without DNA. The clonotype originates from a human donor in good health. Some clones in this sample may be carry-over from other donors' samples. CDR3 amino acids: CASSPSRGEDTEAFF.